The 11 T cell receptor beta chains below were found in one sample sequenced in a study of identical twins. TCRdb analysed the 5' RACE reads with MiXCR anew, one entry per CDR3 protein. The table records 700,000 or so distinct CDR3 sequences, 21% of them present only once. A further study also used this sample, focusing on T cells expressing NK-cell markers.

The sequenced sample was PBMCs. Receptors originate from a woman aged 18-29 years in good health.

The genes are TRBV6-2 or TRBV6-3 and TRBJ2-7, with 8 bases that match TRBD2. The V segment lost 2 bases and the J segment 3 bases; nucleotides outside the gene matches: 6. Germline CDR1 reads MNHEY; CDR2 reads SVGEGT. CDR3 size: 15 residues. The CDR3 loop reads CASSYVGLVGYEQYF. The DNA for the CDR3 is TGTGCCAGCAGTTACGTGGGACTAGTGGGCTACGAGCAGTACTTC.

The V and J genes are TRBV2 and TRBJ2-5; 14 bases agree with TRBD2. The CDR3 is 15 residues long. V was pared by 7 bases and J by 3 bases, with 4 bases of the junction left unmatched. The germline CDR1 and CDR2 sequences are SNHLY and FYNNEI. In nucleotides, the CDR3 is TGTGCCAGCACTGGGGGACTAGCGGGAGAAGAGACCCAGTACTTC. Translating gives CASTGGLAGEETQYF.

A few counts support this clonotype. The CDR3 protein is CASSPGLAPNEQFF. DNA for the CDR3: TGTGCCAGCTCACCAGGGCTAGCCCCAAATGAGCAGTTCTTC. J is TRBJ2-1 and V is TRBV18; a possible D gene is TRBD2 (5 bases). V lost 2 bases and J 7 bases, leaving 12 bases between the germline ends. The germline CDR1 and CDR2 sequences are KGHSH and LQKENI. The CDR3 is made up of 14 amino acids.

This clonotype was seen at least ten times. The gene calls are TRBV12-3 or TRBV12-4 and TRBJ2-1, with D unresolved. The CDR3 sequence is 12 residues long. The V and J ends lost 7 bases and 11 bases respectively, with 15 bases between them. The CDR3 here is CASNEGPRQQFF. CDR3 DNA sequence: TGTGCCAGCAATGAAGGACCGAGGCAGCAGTTCTTC.

This clonotype was seen a handful of times. This chain joins TRBV12-3 or TRBV12-4 and TRBJ2-5; D is undetermined. This CDR3 contains 12 residues. The germline V and J ends were trimmed by 6 bases and 5 bases, with 10 bases remaining between them. CDR3 residues: CASSRMGETQYF. CDR3 bases: TGTGCCAGCAGCCGAATGGGGGAGACCCAGTACTTC.

The sample holds a few counts of this clonotype. The CDR3 sequence: CSASRRDGYTF. The CDR3, as DNA: TGCAGCGCGTCCCGTCGGGACGGCTACACCTTC. This chain connects TRBV29-1 to TRBJ1-2; tentative D call: TRBD1 (5 bases). The CDR3 consists of 11 residues. Germline CDR1 SQVTM, CDR2 ANQGSEA. The germline V and J ends were trimmed by 7 bases and 8 bases, with 14 bases remaining between them. The full variable domain, rest sourced from reference TRBV29-1 and TRBJ1-2, is SAVISQKPSRDICQRGTSLTIQCQVDSQVTMMFWYRQQPGQSLTLIATANQGSEATYESGFVIDKFPISRPNLTFSTLTVSNMSPEDSSIYLCSASRRDGYTFGSGTRLTVV.

In this sample, this clonotype turned up a few times. This sequence joins TRBV20-1 and TRBJ1-5; D is ambiguous. Trimming left V 2 bases short and J 3 bases short, with 23 bases between. Germline values: CDR1 DFQATT, CDR2 SNEGSKA (reference sequence). CDR3 size: 18 residues. CDR3 region: CSARPRQLLNSLNQPQHF. DNA for the CDR3: TGCAGTGCTAGACCCCGACAACTACTCAACTCACTCAATCAGCCCCAGCATTTT.

The sample holds a few counts of this clonotype. The chain joins TRBV6-2 or TRBV6-3 to TRBJ1-4, with 7 bases aligning to TRBD1. With 2 bases clipped from V and 4 bases from J, the junction kept 4 bases outside the gene matches. CDR1 is MNHEY, CDR2 SVGEGT, per germline. The CDR3 totals 15 residues. DNA of the CDR3: TGTGCCAGCAGTTACCGGACAGGCTTTAATGAAAAACTGTTTTTT. This translates into CASSYRTGFNEKLFF.

The sample holds a few counts of this clonotype. The chain carries TRBV20-1 and TRBJ2-3; D is unclear. This CDR3 has 13 residues. V was cut by 5 bases and J by 4 bases, with 13 bases left in between. Germline CDR1 DFQATT, CDR2 SNEGSKA (reference sequence). In nucleotides, the CDR3 is TGCAGTGCTCCTCTTGCTTTGTCAGATACGCAGTATTTT. Translated: CSAPLALSDTQYF.

This clonotype was seen a few times. V and J are TRBV29-1 and TRBJ2-5; 8 positions agree with TRBD2. This CDR3 spans 12 amino acids. Per germline, CDR1 SQVTM and CDR2 ANQGSEA. Unmatched junction bases numbered 4, after V lost 5 bases and J lost 5 bases. The CDR3 DNA reads as TGCAGCGTTAGCGGGAGCGGCGAGACCCAGTACTTC. It codes for CSVSGSGETQYF.

The chain couples TRBV7-9 to TRBJ2-1; 10 bases fit TRBD1. V dropped 1 base and J dropped 10; count of bases not matched to a gene: 13. Germline V gene data show CDR1 as SEHNR and CDR2 as FQNEAQ (reference sequence). CDR3 length equals 17 residues. The CDR3: CASSLGGRQGALGEQFF. As DNA, the CDR3 is TGTGCCAGCAGCTTAGGTGGAAGACAGGGGGCCTTGGGGGAGCAGTTCTTC.